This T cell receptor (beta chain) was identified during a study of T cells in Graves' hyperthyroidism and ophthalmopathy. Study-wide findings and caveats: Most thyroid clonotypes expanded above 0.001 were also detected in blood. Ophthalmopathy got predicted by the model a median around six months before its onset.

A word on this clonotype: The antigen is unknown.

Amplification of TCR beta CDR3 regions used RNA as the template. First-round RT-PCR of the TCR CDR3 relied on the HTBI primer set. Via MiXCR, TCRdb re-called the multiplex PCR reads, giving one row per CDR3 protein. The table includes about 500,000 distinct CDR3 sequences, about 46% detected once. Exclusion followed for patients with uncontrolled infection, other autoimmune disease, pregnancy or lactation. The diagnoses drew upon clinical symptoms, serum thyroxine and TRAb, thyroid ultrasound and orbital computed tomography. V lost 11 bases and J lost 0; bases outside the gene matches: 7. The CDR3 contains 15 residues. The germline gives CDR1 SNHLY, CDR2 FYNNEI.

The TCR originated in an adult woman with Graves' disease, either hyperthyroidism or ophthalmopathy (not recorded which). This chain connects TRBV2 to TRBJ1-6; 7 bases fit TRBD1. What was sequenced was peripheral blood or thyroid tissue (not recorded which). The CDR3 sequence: CAGSTGNSYNSPLHF. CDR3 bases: TGTGCCGGCTCGACAGGGAACTCCTATAATTCACCCCTCCACTTT.